This paragraph covers one T cell receptor beta chain sequence. Using immunoSEQ multiplex PCR, the repertoire was profiled, and TCRdb retains in-frame clones only, with some absent. The sample has about 33,000 clones; just under 90% are singletons. The data belong to a study of preoperative IRX-2 immunotherapy in early breast cancer. The CDR3 totals 18 residues. Per germline, CDR1 MDHEN and CDR2 SYDVKM. Trimming pared 2 bases from V and 1 base from J, leaving 15 bases between. Treatment given: preoperative locoregional IRX-2 cytokine immunotherapy. Preoperative locoregional IRX-2 cytokine immunotherapy was tested in the phase Ib source study.

The chain employs TRBV28 and TRBJ1-6; D gene unclear. Sequencing used tumor tissue, obtained after IRX-2 immunotherapy. The sequence was obtained from a human donor with breast cancer. The CDR3 coding sequence is TGTGCCAGCAGTTTAATAAAATTTGGCTCGTCCTATAATTCACCCCTCCACTTT. Its protein is CASSLIKFGSSYNSPLHF.